This entry concerns a single T cell receptor beta chain. Its antigen remains unknown. The V and J ends lost 5 bases and 4 bases respectively, with 11 bases between them. The CDR3 is 13 amino acids. Per the germline V gene, CDR1 is MNHNY and CDR2 is SVGAGI (reference sequence). Data came from immunoSEQ multiplex PCR; TCRdb stores just in-frame clones and leaves some out. In the table there are about 310,000 clones, 88% of which are singletons. The donors were part of the validation cohort of fewer than 150 subjects. That cohort was separate from the first cohort, which comprised some 670 subjects. This entry belongs to a study of cytomegalovirus exposure and HLA in healthy donors. Study in general: The platform used for the 120 or so validation repertoires matched that of the roughly 670 first-cohort repertoires, a later analysis reported. The study, taken as a whole, reports: CMV antigen specificity was confirmed in vitro for three CMV-associated chains. It was reportedly the case that the classifier diagnosed cytomegalovirus status with high specificity and sensitivity.

This TCR was recovered from a man aged 30 to 45 in good health and CMV-seronegative. The rearrangement joins TRBV6-6 to TRBJ1-1; perhaps TRBD1 as D (6 bases). The sequenced sample was PBMCs. CDR3 in DNA: TGTGCCAGCAGTCTAAGGACAGCCACTGAAGCTTTCTTT. Its protein product is CASSLRTATEAFF.